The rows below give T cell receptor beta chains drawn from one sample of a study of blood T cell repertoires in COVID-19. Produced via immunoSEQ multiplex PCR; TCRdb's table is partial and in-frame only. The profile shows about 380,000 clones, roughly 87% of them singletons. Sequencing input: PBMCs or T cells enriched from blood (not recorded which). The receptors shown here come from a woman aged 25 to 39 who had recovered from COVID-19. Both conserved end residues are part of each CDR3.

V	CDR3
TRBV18	CASSPPSGTKNQPQHF
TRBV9	CASSTQRGGLNTGELFF
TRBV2	CASSEPSGTYEQYF
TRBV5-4	CASRPGGVNYQETQYF
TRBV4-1	CASSQDLAGKQPQHF
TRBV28	CASSASWANTGELFF
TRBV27	CASRGHKTPSYEQYF
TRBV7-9	CASSRPGLGGTEQYF
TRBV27	CASSFQQGYEQYF
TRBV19	CASSITRAATQYF
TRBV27	CASSLGPDYEQYF
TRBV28	CASGRTGELFF
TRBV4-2	CASSQDLGRPYNEQFF
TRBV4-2	CASSQAGGNTEAFF
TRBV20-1	CSASLAVLTYEQYF
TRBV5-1	CASSLAGLIYEQYF
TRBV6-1	CASSEAGRPANYGYTF
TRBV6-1	CASSEMRYEQYF
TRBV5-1	CASSTGLAGAFDEQFF
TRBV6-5	CASSYSSGTPYEQYF
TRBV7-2	CASSPRSSGGLDTQYF
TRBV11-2	CASSTGTVGYEQYF
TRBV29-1	CSVGETGASPLHF
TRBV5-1	CASSFQGPRTLPNEQFF
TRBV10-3	CAISVSGGLGEQFF
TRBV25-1	CASSAQGANTEAFF
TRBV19	CASSDAPDRYGYTF
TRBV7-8	CASSLPQEKGGNTIYF
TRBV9	CASSVGLSQSSYEQYF
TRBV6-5	CASSQGYDEQYF
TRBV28	CASNGGPGYEQYF
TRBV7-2	CASSFSTGRDEKLFF
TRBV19	CASSIDLLSTLNTEAFF
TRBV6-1	CASSEDFNGDQPQHF
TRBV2	CASTSGTGDSPLHF
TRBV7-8	CASSLVGLYEQYF
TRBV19	CASRKEGTGLNEQFF
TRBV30	CAWNPPGAGVDTQYF
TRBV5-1	CASSPDRGAAFF
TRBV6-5	CASSYGLRGGFGELFF
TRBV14	CASSLWLGNTEAFF
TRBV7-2	CASSLSGGPDYNEQFF
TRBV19	CASSVFFTGESEAFF
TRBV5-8	CASSFSISYNEQFF
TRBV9	CASAQTGDRNQPQHF
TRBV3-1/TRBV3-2	CASSQGPTVEIYTQYF
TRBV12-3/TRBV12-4	CASSFARESPLHF
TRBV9	CASSVLDSAMNTEAFF
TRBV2	CASSEGRWNEQFF
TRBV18	CASSPTGTGQETQYF
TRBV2	CALSGQGGYNEQFF
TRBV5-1	CASSLDAGGAGEKLFF
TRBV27	CASHDPGQGTYGYTF
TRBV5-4	CASSTGTGPDQPQHF
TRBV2	CASSEVTGTSGGYTF
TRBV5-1	CASSPTVGGQGYGYTF
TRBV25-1	CASGIAGVSPDTQYF
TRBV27	CASSYGTAYGYTF
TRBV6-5	CASSFDTGSSYEQYF